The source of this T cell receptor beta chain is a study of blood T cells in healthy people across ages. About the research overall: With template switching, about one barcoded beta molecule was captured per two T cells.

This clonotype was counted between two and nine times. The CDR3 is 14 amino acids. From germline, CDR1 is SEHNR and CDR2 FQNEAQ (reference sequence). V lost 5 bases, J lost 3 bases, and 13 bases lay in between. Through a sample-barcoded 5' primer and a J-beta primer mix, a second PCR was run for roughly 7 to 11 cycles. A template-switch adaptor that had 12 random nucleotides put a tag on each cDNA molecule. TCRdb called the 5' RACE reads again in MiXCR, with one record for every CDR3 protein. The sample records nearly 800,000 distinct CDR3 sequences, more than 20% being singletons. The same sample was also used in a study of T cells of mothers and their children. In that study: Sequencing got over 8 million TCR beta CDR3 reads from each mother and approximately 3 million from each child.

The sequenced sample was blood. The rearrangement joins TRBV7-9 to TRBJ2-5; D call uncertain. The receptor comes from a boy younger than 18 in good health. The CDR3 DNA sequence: TGTGCCAGCAGCCTAAGACAAGACGAAGAGACCCAGTACTTC. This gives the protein CASSLRQDEETQYF.